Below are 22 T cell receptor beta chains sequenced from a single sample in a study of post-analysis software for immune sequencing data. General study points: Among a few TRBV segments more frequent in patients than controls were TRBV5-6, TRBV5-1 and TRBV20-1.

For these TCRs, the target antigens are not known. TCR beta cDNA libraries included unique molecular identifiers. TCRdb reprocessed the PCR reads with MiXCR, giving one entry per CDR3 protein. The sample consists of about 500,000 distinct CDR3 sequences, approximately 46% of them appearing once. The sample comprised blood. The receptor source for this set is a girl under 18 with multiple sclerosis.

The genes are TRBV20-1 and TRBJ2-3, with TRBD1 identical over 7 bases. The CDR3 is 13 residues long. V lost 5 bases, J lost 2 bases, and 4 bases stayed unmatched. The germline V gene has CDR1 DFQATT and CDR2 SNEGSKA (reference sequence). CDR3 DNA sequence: TGCAGTGCTCTCGGACAGGACACAGATACGCAGTATTTT. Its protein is CSALGQDTDTQYF.

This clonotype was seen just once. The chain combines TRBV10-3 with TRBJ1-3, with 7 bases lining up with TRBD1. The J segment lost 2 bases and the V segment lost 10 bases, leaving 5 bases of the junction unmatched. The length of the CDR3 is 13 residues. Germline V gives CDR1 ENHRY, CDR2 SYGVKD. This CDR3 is CANTGEAGNTIYF. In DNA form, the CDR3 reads TGTGCCAACACAGGGGAGGCTGGAAACACCATATATTTT.

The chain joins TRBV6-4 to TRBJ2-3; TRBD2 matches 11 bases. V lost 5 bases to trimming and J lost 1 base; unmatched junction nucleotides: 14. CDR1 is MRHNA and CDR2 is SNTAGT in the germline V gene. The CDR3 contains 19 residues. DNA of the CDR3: TGTGCCAGCAGTAGGCTAGCGGGAGGCATTCCAACTCGCACAGATACGCAGTATTTT. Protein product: CASSRLAGGIPTRTDTQYF.

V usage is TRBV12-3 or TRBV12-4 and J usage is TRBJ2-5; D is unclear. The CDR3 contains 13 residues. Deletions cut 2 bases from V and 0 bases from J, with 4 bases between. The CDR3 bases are TGTGCCAGCAGTTTAAAAAACCAAGAGACCCAGTACTTC. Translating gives CASSLKNQETQYF.

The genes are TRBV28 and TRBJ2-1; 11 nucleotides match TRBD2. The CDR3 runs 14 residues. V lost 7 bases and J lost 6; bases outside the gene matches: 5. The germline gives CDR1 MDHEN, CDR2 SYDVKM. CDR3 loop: CASTATSGINEQFF. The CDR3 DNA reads TGTGCCAGCACCGCGACTAGCGGGATCAATGAGCAGTTCTTC.

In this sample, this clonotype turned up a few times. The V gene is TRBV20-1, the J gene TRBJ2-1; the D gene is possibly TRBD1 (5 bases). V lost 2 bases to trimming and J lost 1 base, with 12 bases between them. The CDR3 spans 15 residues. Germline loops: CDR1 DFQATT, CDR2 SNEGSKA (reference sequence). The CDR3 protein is CSARLAGSSYNEQFF. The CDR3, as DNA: TGCAGTGCTAGATTGGCAGGGTCATCCTACAATGAGCAGTTCTTC.

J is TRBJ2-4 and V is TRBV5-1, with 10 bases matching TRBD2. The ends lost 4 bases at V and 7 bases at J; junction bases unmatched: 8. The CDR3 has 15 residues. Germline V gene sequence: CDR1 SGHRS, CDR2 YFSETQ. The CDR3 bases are TGCGCCAGCAGCCCGGGGGAAGCGGGAGGGAACATTCAGTACTTC. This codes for CASSPGEAGGNIQYF. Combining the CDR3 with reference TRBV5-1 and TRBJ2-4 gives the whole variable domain KAGVTQTPRYLIKTRGQQVTLSCSPISGHRSVSWYQQTPGQGLQFLFEYFSETQRNKGNFPGRFSGRQFSNSRSEMNVSTLELGDSALYLCASSPGEAGGNIQYFGAGTRLSVL.

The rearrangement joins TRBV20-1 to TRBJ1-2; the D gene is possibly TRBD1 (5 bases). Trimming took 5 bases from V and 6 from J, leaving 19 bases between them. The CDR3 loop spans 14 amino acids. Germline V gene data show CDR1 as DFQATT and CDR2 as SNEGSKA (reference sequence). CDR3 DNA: TGCAGTGCTCCCGGGGCCCAGGGTTCACATGGCTACACCTTC. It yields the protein CSAPGAQGSHGYTF.

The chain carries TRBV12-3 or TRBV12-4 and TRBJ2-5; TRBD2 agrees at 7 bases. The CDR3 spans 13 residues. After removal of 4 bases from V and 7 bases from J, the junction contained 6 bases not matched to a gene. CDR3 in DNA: TGTGCCAGCAGTTCTAGCGGCGGAGGGACCCAGTACTTC. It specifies CASSSSGGGTQYF.

The CDR3: CASSSTPQNTEAFF. Written as DNA, the CDR3 is TGCGCCAGCAGTTCTACGCCACAGAACACTGAAGCTTTCTTT. The chain recombines TRBV5-1 with TRBJ1-1; D gene unclear. V was pared by 5 bases and J by 1 base, with 12 bases between. This CDR3 region has 14 residues. Germline CDR1 is SGHRS and CDR2 is YFSETQ. The variable domain in full, with the rest retrieved from reference TRBV5-1 and TRBJ1-1, is KAGVTQTPRYLIKTRGQQVTLSCSPISGHRSVSWYQQTPGQGLQFLFEYFSETQRNKGNFPGRFSGRQFSNSRSEMNVSTLELGDSALYLCASSSTPQNTEAFFGQGTRLTVV.

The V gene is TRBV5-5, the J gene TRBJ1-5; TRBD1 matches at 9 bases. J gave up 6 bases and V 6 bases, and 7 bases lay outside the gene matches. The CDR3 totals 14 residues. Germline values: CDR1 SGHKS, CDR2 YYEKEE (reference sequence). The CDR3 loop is CASNSGQGPQPQHF. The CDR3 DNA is TGTGCCAGCAACTCGGGACAGGGACCTCAGCCCCAGCATTTT.

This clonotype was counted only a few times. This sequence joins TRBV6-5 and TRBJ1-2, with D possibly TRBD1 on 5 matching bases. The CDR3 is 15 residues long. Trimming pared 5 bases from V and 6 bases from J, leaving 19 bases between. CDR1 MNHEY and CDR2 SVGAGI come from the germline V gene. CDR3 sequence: CASSGDGGVSHGYTF. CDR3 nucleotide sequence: TGTGCCAGCAGTGGCGATGGGGGTGTTAGTCATGGCTACACCTTC.

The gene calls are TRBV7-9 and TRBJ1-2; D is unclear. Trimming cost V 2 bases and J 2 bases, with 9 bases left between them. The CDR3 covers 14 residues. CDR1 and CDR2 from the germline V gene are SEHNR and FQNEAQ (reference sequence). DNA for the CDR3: TGTGCCAGCAGCTTAAAGGGAGCCAACTATGGCTACACCTTC. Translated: CASSLKGANYGYTF.

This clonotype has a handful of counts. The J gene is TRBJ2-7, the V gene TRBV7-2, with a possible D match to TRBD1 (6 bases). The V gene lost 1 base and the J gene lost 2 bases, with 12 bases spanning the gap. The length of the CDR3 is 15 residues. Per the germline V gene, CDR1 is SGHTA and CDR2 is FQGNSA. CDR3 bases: TGTGCCAGCAGCTTAGAGCCAGGGGACACCTACGAGCAGTACTTC. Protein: CASSLEPGDTYEQYF.

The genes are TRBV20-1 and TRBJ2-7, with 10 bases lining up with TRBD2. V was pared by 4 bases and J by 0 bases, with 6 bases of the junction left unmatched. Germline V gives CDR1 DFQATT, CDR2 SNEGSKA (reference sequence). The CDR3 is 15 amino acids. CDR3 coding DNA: TGCAGTGCTACAAGGCCTAGCGGGGGCTCCTACGAGCAGTACTTC. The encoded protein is CSATRPSGGSYEQYF.

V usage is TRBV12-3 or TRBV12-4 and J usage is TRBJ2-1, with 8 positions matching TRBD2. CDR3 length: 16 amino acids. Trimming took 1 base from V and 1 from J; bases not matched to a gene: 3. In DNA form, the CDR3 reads TGTGCCAGCAGTTTAGGAGCGGGAGTTTCCTACAATGAGCAGTTCTTC. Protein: CASSLGAGVSYNEQFF.

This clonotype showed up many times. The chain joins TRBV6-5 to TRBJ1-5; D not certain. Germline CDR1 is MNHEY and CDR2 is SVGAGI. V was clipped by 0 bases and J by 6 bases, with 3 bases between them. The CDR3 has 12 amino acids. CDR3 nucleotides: TGTGCCAGCAGTTACTCTGGTCAGCCCCAGCATTTT. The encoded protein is CASSYSGQPQHF.

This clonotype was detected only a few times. The CDR3 loop reads CASSPTGSAQYF. The CDR3 DNA reads as TGTGCCAGCAGTCCGACAGGTTCTGCGCAGTATTTT. This chain connects TRBV12-3 or TRBV12-4 to TRBJ2-3, with TRBD1 as a possible D gene (6 bases). Trimming removed 5 bases from V and 10 bases from J, with 13 bases in between. This CDR3 spans 12 amino acids.

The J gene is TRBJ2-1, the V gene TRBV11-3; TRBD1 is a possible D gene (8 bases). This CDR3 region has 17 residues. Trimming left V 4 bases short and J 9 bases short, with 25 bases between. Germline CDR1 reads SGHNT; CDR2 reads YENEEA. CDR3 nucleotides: TGTGCCAGCAGCTCGGACAGGGAGGGTACGCGGTATGGTGAGCAGTTCTTC. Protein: CASSSDREGTRYGEQFF.

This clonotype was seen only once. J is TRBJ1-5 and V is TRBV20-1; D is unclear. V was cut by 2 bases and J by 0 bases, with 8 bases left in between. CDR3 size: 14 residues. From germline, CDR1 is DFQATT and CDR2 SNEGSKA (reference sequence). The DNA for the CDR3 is TGCAGTGCTAGACCGGGAAATAGCAATCAGCCCCAGCATTTT. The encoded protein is CSARPGNSNQPQHF.

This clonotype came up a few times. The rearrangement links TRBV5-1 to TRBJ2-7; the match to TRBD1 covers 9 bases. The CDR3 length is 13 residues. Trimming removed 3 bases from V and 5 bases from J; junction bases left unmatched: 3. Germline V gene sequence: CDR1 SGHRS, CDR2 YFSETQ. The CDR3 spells CASSWGQGDEQYF. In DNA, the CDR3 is TGCGCCAGCAGCTGGGGACAGGGAGACGAGCAGTACTTC.

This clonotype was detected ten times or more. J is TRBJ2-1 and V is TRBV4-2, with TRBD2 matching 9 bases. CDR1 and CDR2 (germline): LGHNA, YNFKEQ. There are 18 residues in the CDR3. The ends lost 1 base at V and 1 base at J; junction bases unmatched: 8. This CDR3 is CASSQGLAGLRSYNEQFF. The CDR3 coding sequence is TGTGCCAGCAGCCAAGGCCTAGCGGGATTGCGGTCCTACAATGAGCAGTTCTTC.